Each of the 26 T cell receptor beta chains below was sequenced from the same sample in a study of CXCR3-negative and CXCR3-positive naive CD8 T cells. Preparation of TRB cDNA libraries relied on 5' RACE carrying UMI labels. TCRdb re-called the 5' RACE reads, yielding one record per CDR3 amino acid sequence without DNA. Its table lists approximately 10,000 distinct CDR3 sequences. The sequenced sample was naive CXCR3- CD8+ T cells from blood. Subset in this sample: CD45RO-CCR7+CD27+CD95- naive CD8+ T cells lacking CXCR3 (TNR3-). The receptor source for this set is a human donor in good health. Some clones in this sample may be carry-over from other donors' samples.

The genes are TRBV29-1 and TRBJ2-7; TCRdb's D gene call, TRBD1, goes unchecked for lack of DNA. CDR3 length: 13 amino acids. Germline V gene data show CDR1 as SQVTM and CDR2 as ANQGSEA. Here the CDR3 reads CSVSPTGMGEQYF.

This clonotype shows up as medium-sized by frequency. This chain joins TRBV29-1 and TRBJ2-5; TCRdb calls TRBD1, which cannot be checked without DNA. Germline V gene sequence: CDR1 SQVTM, CDR2 ANQGSEA. CDR3 length equals 14 residues. CDR3 loop: CSVEHPGQGETQYF.

J is TRBJ1-2 and V is TRBV19; TCRdb's D call of TRBD1 is untestable without DNA. This CDR3 region has 14 residues. Germline V gene lookup returns CDR1 LNHDA and CDR2 SQIVND (reference sequence). CDR3 amino acids: CASSLPARGDGYTF. Combining the CDR3 with reference TRBV19 and TRBJ1-2 gives the whole variable domain DGGITQSPKYLFRKEGQNVTLSCEQNLNHDAMYWYRQDPGQGLRLIYYSQIVNDFQKGDIAEGYSVSREKKESFPLTVTSAQKNPTAFYLCASSLPARGDGYTFGSGTRLTVV.

The chain links TRBV11-2 to TRBJ2-1; the TCRdb D gene call, TRBD2, has no DNA to confirm it. Germline-derived CDR1 and CDR2 are SGHAT and FQNNGV. The length of the CDR3 is 15 residues. The CDR3: CASSLIAGGRNEQFF.

This chain joins TRBV4-3 and TRBJ2-5. The germline V gene has CDR1 LGHNA and CDR2 YSLEER. This CDR3 region has 14 residues. This chain's CDR3 is CASSLSQLQETQYF.

J is TRBJ2-7 and V is TRBV29-1; the D call from TCRdb, TRBD1, cannot be confirmed without DNA. This CDR3 spans 12 amino acids. The germline V gene has CDR1 SQVTM and CDR2 ANQGSEA. The CDR3 spells CSVEGRGYEQYF.

This chain connects TRBV7-2 to TRBJ1-2; as DNA is missing, the TRBD1 call by TCRdb cannot be tested. The CDR3 sequence is 13 residues long. Germline-derived CDR1 and CDR2 are SGHTA and FQGNSA. The CDR3 here is CASSLEGAYGYTF.

According to its frequency, this clonotype is medium-sized. The chain joins TRBV20-1 to TRBJ2-1; TCRdb selects TRBD2, and the lack of DNA leaves this call unchecked. Looked up from germline, CDR1 is DFQATT and CDR2 is SNEGSKA (reference sequence). This CDR3 contains 15 residues. The CDR3 is CSARTSGRVYNEQFF.

CDR3 residues: CASSQGLANYEQYF. The rearrangement joins TRBV4-2 to TRBJ2-7; TCRdb lists TRBD2, though no DNA is available to test this call. The germline V gene has CDR1 LGHNA and CDR2 YNFKEQ. This CDR3 is 14 amino acids long.

Frequency places this clonotype as medium-sized. The CDR3 here is CASSLGLGTLVYEQYF. The chain couples TRBV7-2 to TRBJ2-7; as DNA is missing, the TRBD2 call by TCRdb cannot be tested. The CDR3 runs to 16 residues. The germline gives CDR1 SGHTA, CDR2 FQGNSA.

This clonotype counts as medium-sized by frequency. V gene TRBV20-1 combines with J gene TRBJ2-3. The CDR3 length is 16 residues. Germline V CDR1 and CDR2: DFQATT, SNEGSKA (reference sequence). The CDR3 sequence is CSAQAPIKEGTDTQYF.

The V call is TRBV6-2 or TRBV6-3, the J call TRBJ2-1; with no DNA, the TCRdb D assignment of TRBD1 cannot be verified. The length of the CDR3 is 12 residues. Germline loops: CDR1 MNHEY, CDR2 SVGEGT. CDR3 protein: CASRRGQGEQFF.

V gene TRBV29-1 combines with J gene TRBJ2-7; the TCRdb D gene call, TRBD2, has no DNA to confirm it. This CDR3 is built from 16 residues. The germline gives CDR1 SQVTM, CDR2 ANQGSEA. CDR3 protein: CSVVGGSPINPYEQYF.

This chain connects TRBV14 to TRBJ1-1. The CDR3 runs 15 residues. The germline CDR1 and CDR2 sequences are SGHDN and FVKESK. CDR3 loop: CASSPLWEGVTEAFF.

The J gene is TRBJ1-4, the V gene TRBV2; TCRdb's D gene call, TRBD1, goes unchecked for lack of DNA. In germline, CDR1 is SNHLY, CDR2 FYNNEI. CDR3 length: 11 residues. The CDR3 reads CASRAPEKLFF.

The chain is built from TRBV20-1 and TRBJ2-5; TCRdb returns TRBD2, unconfirmable since there is no DNA. The CDR3 covers 13 residues. Germline V gene sequence: CDR1 DFQATT, CDR2 SNEGSKA (reference sequence). The CDR3: CSAEWDFQETQYF.

This clonotype is medium-sized by frequency. The chain is built from TRBV13 and TRBJ2-1. Germline V gives CDR1 PRHDT, CDR2 FYEKMQ (reference sequence). The CDR3 has 14 residues. The CDR3 protein is CASSSTGFNGEQFF. Drawing the rest from reference TRBV13 and TRBJ2-1, the complete variable domain is AAGVIQSPRHLIKEKRETATLKCYPIPRHDTVYWYQQGPGQDPQFLISFYEKMQSDKGSIPDRFSAQQFSDYHSELNMSSLELGDSALYFCASSSTGFNGEQFFGPGTRLTVL.

The V call is TRBV10-3, the J call TRBJ2-2; TCRdb names TRBD1, which stays unverified in the absence of DNA. This CDR3 has 17 residues. Germline loops: CDR1 ENHRY, CDR2 SYGVKD. This CDR3 reads CAIRGQGKEPNTGELFF.

The CDR3 region is CASSPHPGEPDTQYF. The chain has TRBV3-1 and TRBJ2-3; TCRdb designates TRBD1, a call that cannot be tested without DNA. The CDR3 extends over 15 amino acids. Germline V gene data show CDR1 as LGHDT and CDR2 as YNNKEL (reference sequence).

Considering frequency, this clonotype is medium-sized (0.01 to 0.1%). This chain connects TRBV7-8 to TRBJ2-3. Germline CDR1 reads SGHVS; CDR2 reads FQNEAQ. This CDR3 spans 15 amino acids. The CDR3 loop reads CASSLFPSTTDTQYF.

This clonotype is called medium-sized based on its frequency. The rearrangement links TRBV7-2 to TRBJ2-7; TCRdb gives TRBD2 as the D gene, but with no DNA this cannot be confirmed. This CDR3 has 16 amino acids. The germline V gene has CDR1 SGHTA and CDR2 FQGNSA. The CDR3: CASSLDGLAGVNEQYF.

This CDR3 reads CASSPLGGLRVYEQYF. V gene TRBV13 combines with J gene TRBJ2-7; with no DNA, the TCRdb D assignment of TRBD1 cannot be verified. The CDR3 is 16 amino acids. Germline-derived CDR1 and CDR2 are PRHDT and FYEKMQ (reference sequence).

The chain uses TRBV19 and TRBJ1-1. The CDR3 spans 12 residues. Germline-derived CDR1 and CDR2 are LNHDA and SQIVND (reference sequence). The CDR3 is CASSISNTEAFF.

CDR3: CASSGDSGTEETQYF. This chain uses TRBV7-9 with TRBJ2-5; TCRdb returns TRBD1, unconfirmable since there is no DNA. CDR3 length: 15 residues. The germline V gene has CDR1 SEHNR and CDR2 FQNEAQ (reference sequence).

Measured by frequency, this clonotype is medium-sized (0.01 to 0.1%). The chain is built from TRBV7-9 and TRBJ2-5; TCRdb gives TRBD2 as the D gene, but with no DNA this cannot be confirmed. The germline V gene encodes CDR1 SEHNR and CDR2 FQNEAQ (reference sequence). The CDR3 totals 18 residues. This CDR3 is CASSPTPWTSGPEETQYF.

By frequency, this clonotype registers medium-sized. This rearrangement joins TRBV29-1 to TRBJ2-2; TCRdb designates TRBD1, a call that cannot be tested without DNA. Per the germline V gene, CDR1 is SQVTM and CDR2 is ANQGSEA. The CDR3 runs to 15 residues. The CDR3 loop reads CSVEKAGEHTGELFF.